The rows below give T cell receptor beta chains drawn from one sample of a study of tumor-infiltrating lymphocytes in primary liver carcinoma. Using its own MiXCR run on the multiplex PCR reads, TCRdb lists one record per CDR3 protein. The table has about 120,000 distinct CDR3 sequences, around 65% seen once. Sequencing input: tumor-adjacent normal liver tissue. The receptors were sampled from a woman aged 55-69 years with primary liver carcinoma and hepatitis B virus infection. The CDR3 runs from the conserved cysteine through the conserved F or W.

>TRBV12-3/TRBV12-4|TRBJ2-3
CASSFTGGYTDTQYF
>TRBV4-2|TRBJ1-5
CASSQIAAGYQDQHF
>TRBV12-3/TRBV12-4|TRBJ2-3
CASSLTRGVVTQYF
>TRBV11-2|TRBJ2-2
CAGSLGQFSNTGELFF
>TRBV5-1|TRBJ2-5
CASSLGQGDVETQYF
>TRBV28|TRBJ1-2
CASASGRHSRGYTF
>TRBV6-1|TRBJ1-3
CASSPRQRMNTIYF
>TRBV6-5|TRBJ1-5
CASSYSYYSNQPQHF
>TRBV28|TRBJ2-5
CASSLVPGGYQETQYF
>TRBV11-2|TRBJ2-7
CASSLLRASGTHEQYF
>TRBV19|TRBJ1-5
CASSIYLTVRNQPQHF
>TRBV10-1|TRBJ1-1
CASSGSKRGPPFF
>TRBV28|TRBJ1-2
CASRKGREYYGYTF
>TRBV29-1|TRBJ2-7
CSAARGVPYEQYF
>TRBV12-3/TRBV12-4|TRBJ1-2
CDSRDRFTIYGYTF
>TRBV5-1|TRBJ2-1
CASSWTAGGSYNEQFF
>TRBV6-6|TRBJ2-7
CASWEAGGRELYF
>TRBV5-1|TRBJ2-7
CASSLRGTTVQYF
>TRBV9|TRBJ2-3
CASSARLVGTQYF
>TRBV7-8|TRBJ2-5
CGSSLEVASETQYF
>TRBV29-1|TRBJ1-1
CSGRTGGSTEALF
>TRBV11-2|TRBJ2-2
CASSSRGGMGGELSF
>TRBV7-8|TRBJ1-5
CASSLYRGSQPQHF
>TRBV5-4|TRBJ1-1
CASSSPPGQVNSEAFF
>TRBV29-1|TRBJ1-1
CSVEGREGRTAAFF
>TRBV11-2|TRBJ1-4
CARSLTGGQGSLVGLELFF
>TRBV5-5|TRBJ2-1
CVSNLAQSFGSRGEQFF
>TRBV28|TRBJ1-6
CATSPSTMGTWVLGNSPLHF
>TRBV28|TRBJ2-7
CASSWGLTGSSSYEQYF
>TRBV18|TRBJ2-3
CASSPGQGSGYTRYF
>TRBV11-2|TRBJ2-3
CASSPPGRISGTDTQYF
>TRBV28|TRBJ2-7
CASSLRDTGEQYF
>TRBV5-1|TRBJ2-3
CASSLAVDGGTYTQYF
>TRBV5-1|TRBJ2-1
CASSLKASGRAGYNEQFF
>TRBV6-1|TRBJ1-1
CATRPPGRANTEAFF
>TRBV11-2|TRBJ2-3
CASSFLTSGSLPTDTQYF
>TRBV28|TRBJ2-2
CASSPFGRAGTRELFF
>TRBV10-3|TRBJ1-5
CAIRESSGEFSQPQHF
>TRBV12-5|TRBJ2-3
CTSGPPRLTSTDAQYF
>TRBV12-3/TRBV12-4|TRBJ1-5
CASLERCSQHF
>TRBV29-1|TRBJ2-1
CSVVRGWNNEQFF
>TRBV12-3/TRBV12-4|TRBJ2-1
CAGSLGGSGRAAVF
>TRBV5-1|TRBJ1-1
CASSEGIVDTETFF
>TRBV12-3/TRBV12-4|TRBJ2-5
CVSRPGTGLKKTQYF
>TRBV5-4|TRBJ2-2
CASSIGTSGNTVELFF